This T cell receptor beta chain was captured by sequencing in a study of identical twins. General study results and limits: Compared with models, monozygotic twins showed more out-of-frame TCR alpha sharing. Carriage of fewer insertions was seen in abundant cord blood beta clonotypes, whereas memory repertoires showed none.

Concerning this clonotype itself: The target antigen is unknown.

In TCRdb, the 5' RACE reads were re-called with MiXCR into one record per CDR3 protein. This sample yields over 550,000 distinct CDR3 sequences, of which around 7.5% are seen a single time; around 1.6% belongs to the top ten. Germline V gene sequence: CDR1 MNHEY, CDR2 SVGEGT. The V end was cut by 6 bases, the J end by 7 bases, with 19 bases between. The CDR3 is 15 residues long. The sample also formed part of further work on yellow fever vaccine responses in identical twins. That paper states: Each twin's T cell response to the vaccine was reported to look partly convergent and partly personalized.

The sequenced material came from PBMCs. The chain has TRBV6-2 or TRBV6-3 and TRBJ1-5, with D possibly matching TRBD1 (6 bases). This receptor was obtained from a woman younger than 30 in good health. The CDR3 loop is CASSLSLDRRQPQHF. In DNA form, the CDR3 reads TGTGCCAGCAGCCTATCCCTTGACAGGAGACAGCCCCAGCATTTT.